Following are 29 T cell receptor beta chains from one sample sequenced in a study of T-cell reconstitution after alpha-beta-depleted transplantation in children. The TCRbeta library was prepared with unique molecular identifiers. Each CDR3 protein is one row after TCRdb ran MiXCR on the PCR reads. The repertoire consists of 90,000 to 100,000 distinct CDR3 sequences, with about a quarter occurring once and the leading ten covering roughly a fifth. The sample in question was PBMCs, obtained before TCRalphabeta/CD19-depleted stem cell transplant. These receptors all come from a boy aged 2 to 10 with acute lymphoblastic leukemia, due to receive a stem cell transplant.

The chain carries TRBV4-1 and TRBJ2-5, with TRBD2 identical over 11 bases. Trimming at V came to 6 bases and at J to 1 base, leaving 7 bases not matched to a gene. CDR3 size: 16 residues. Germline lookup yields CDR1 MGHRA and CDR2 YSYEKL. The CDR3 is CASRTGTSGTQETQYF. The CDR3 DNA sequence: TGCGCCAGCAGGACCGGGACTAGCGGAACCCAAGAGACCCAGTACTTC.

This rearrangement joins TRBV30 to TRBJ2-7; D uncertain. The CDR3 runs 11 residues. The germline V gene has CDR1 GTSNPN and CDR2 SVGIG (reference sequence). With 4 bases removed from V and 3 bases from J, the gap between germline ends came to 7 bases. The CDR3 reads CAWINGYEQYF. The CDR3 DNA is TGTGCCTGGATAAACGGCTACGAGCAGTACTTC.

The CDR3 nucleotides read TGTGCCAGCAGCTACAGGACTAGCGGGATTGAGACCCAGTACTTC. Protein: CASSYRTSGIETQYF. J is TRBJ2-5 and V is TRBV7-8; 12 nucleotides line up with TRBD2. With V trimmed by 4 bases and J by 5 bases, 5 bases remained unmatched. CDR1 SGHVS and CDR2 FQNEAQ come from the germline V gene. CDR3 length: 15 residues.

CDR3 in DNA: TGCAGCGTTGTAAGTCTGTCGGAGGGGCTCGACGAGCAGTACTTC. This codes for CSVVSLSEGLDEQYF. The chain couples TRBV29-1 to TRBJ2-7, with D possibly matching TRBD2 (6 bases). V was pared by 4 bases and J by 5 bases, with 21 bases between. The CDR3 sequence is 15 residues long. The germline V gene has CDR1 SQVTM and CDR2 ANQGSEA.

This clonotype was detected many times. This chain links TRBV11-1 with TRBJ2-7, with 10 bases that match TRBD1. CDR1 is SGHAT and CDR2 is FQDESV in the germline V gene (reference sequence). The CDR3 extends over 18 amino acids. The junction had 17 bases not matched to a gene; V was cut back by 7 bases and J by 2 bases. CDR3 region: CASMSGGQGLGITYEQYF. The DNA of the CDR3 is TGTGCCAGCATGAGTGGGGGACAGGGGTTGGGGATCACCTACGAGCAGTACTTC.

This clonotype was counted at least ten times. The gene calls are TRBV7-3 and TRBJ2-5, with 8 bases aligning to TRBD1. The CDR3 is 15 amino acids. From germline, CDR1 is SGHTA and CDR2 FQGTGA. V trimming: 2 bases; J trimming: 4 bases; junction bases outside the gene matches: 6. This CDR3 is CASSLGAGGPETQYF. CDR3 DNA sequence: TGTGCCAGCAGCTTAGGGGCAGGGGGCCCAGAGACCCAGTACTTC.

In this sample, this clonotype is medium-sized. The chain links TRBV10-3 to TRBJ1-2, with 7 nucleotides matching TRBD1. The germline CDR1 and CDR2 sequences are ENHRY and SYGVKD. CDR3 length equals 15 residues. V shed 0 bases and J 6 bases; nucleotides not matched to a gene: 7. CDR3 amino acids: CAISESDRVVDGYTF. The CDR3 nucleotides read TGTGCCATCAGTGAGTCAGACAGGGTCGTCGATGGCTACACCTTC.

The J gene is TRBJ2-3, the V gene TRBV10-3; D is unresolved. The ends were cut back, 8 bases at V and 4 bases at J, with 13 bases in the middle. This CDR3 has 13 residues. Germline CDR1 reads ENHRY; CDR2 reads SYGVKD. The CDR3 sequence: CAIRGVVPDTQYF. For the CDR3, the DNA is TGTGCCATCCGTGGGGTAGTCCCAGATACGCAGTATTTT.

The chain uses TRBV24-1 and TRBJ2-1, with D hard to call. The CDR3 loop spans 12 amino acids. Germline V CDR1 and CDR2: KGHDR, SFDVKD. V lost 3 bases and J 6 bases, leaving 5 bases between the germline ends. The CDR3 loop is CATSDQPNEQFF. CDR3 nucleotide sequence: TGTGCCACCAGTGATCAGCCCAATGAGCAGTTCTTC.

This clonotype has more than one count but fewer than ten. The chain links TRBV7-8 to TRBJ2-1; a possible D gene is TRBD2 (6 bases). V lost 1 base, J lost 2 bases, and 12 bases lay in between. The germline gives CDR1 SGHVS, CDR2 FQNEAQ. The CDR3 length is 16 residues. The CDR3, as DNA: TGTGCCAGCAGCTTAGGGGTAGCGGAGGCCTACAATGAGCAGTTCTTC. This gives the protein CASSLGVAEAYNEQFF.

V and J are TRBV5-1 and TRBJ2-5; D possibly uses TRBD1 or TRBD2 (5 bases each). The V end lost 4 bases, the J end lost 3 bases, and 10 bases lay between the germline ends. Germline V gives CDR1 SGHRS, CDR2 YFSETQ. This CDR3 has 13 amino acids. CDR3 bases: TGCGCCAGCAGCGGGGGACCAAAAGAGACCCAGTACTTC. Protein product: CASSGGPKETQYF.

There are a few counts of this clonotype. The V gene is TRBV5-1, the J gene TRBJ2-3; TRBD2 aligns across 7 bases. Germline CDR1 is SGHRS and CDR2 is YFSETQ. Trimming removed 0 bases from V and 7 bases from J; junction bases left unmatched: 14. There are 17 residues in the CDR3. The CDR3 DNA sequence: TGCGCCAGCAGCTTGGGTTCTAGCGGAGGGGCCATGAATACGCAGTATTTT. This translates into CASSLGSSGGAMNTQYF.

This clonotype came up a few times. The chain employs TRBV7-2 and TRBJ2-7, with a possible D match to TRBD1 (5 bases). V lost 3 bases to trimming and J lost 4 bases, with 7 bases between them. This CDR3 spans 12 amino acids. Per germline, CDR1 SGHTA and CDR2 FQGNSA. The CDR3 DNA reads TGTGCCAGCAGCTTCCAGGGTTACGAGCAGTACTTC. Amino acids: CASSFQGYEQYF.

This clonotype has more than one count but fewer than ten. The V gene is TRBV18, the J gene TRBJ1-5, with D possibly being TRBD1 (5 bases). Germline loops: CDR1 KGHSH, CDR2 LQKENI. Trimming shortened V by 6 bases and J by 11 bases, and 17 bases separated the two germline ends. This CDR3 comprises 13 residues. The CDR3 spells CASSQDGGLTQHF. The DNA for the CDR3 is TGTGCCAGCTCTCAGGACGGGGGGTTGACCCAGCATTTT. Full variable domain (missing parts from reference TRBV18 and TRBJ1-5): NAGVMQNPRHLVRRRGQEARLRCSPMKGHSHVYWYRQLPEEGLKFMVYLQKENIIDESGMPKERFSAEFPKEGPSILRIQQVVRGDSAAYFCASSQDGGLTQHFGDGTRLSIL.

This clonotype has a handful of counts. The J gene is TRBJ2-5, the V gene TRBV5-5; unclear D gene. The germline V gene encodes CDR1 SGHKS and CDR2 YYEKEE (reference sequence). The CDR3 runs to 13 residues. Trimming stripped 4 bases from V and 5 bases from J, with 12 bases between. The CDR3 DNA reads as TGTGCCAGCAGCCTCGGGTCTGGGGAGACCCAGTACTTC. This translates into CASSLGSGETQYF.

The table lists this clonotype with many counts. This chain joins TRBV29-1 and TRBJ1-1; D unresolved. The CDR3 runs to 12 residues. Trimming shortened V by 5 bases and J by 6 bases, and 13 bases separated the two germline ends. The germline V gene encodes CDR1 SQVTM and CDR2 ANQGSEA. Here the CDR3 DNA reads TGCAGCGTTCTGTGGTTGACATCTGAAGCTTTCTTT. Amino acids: CSVLWLTSEAFF. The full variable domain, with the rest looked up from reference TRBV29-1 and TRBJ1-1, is SAVISQKPSRDICQRGTSLTIQCQVDSQVTMMFWYRQQPGQSLTLIATANQGSEATYESGFVIDKFPISRPNLTFSTLTVSNMSPEDSSIYLCSVLWLTSEAFFGQGTRLTVV.

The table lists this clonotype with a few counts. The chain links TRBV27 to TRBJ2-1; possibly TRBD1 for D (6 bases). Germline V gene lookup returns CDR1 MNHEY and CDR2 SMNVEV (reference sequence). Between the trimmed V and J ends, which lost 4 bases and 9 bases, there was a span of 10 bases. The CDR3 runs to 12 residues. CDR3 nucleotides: TGTGCCAGCAGTTCAGGGGCTTTTGAGCAGTTCTTC. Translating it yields CASSSGAFEQFF.

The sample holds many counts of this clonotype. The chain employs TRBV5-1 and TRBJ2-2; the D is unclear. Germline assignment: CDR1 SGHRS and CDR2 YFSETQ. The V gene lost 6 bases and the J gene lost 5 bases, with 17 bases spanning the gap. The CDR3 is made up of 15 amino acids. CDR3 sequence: CASKDGAGSTGELFF. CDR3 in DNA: TGCGCCAGCAAAGATGGTGCCGGATCAACCGGGGAGCTGTTTTTT. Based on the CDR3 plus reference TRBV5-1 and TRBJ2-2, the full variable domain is KAGVTQTPRYLIKTRGQQVTLSCSPISGHRSVSWYQQTPGQGLQFLFEYFSETQRNKGNFPGRFSGRQFSNSRSEMNVSTLELGDSALYLCASKDGAGSTGELFFGEGSRLTVL.

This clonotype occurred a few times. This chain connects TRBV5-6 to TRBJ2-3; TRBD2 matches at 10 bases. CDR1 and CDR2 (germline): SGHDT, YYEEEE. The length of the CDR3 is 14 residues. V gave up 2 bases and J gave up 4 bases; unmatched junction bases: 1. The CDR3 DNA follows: TGTGCCAGCAGCTTTAGCGGGAGGCCAGATACGCAGTATTTT. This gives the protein CASSFSGRPDTQYF.

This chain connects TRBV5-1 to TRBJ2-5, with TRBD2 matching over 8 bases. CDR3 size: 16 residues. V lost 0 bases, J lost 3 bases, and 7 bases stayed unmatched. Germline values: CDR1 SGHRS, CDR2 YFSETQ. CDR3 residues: CASSLGGAGVEETQYF. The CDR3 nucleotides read TGCGCCAGCAGCTTGGGGGGAGCGGGAGTAGAAGAGACCCAGTACTTC.

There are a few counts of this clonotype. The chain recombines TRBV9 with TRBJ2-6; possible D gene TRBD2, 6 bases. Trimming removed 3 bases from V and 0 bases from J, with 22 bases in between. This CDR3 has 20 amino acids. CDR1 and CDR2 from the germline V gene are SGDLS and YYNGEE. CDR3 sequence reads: CASSDTVGDSMHSGANVLTF. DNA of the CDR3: TGTGCCAGCAGCGATACTGTTGGGGACTCGATGCACTCTGGGGCCAACGTCCTGACTTTC. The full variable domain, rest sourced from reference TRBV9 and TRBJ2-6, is DSGVTQTPKHLITATGQRVTLRCSPRSGDLSVYWYQQSLDQGLQFLIQYYNGEERAKGNILERFSAQQFPDLHSELNLSSLELGDSALYFCASSDTVGDSMHSGANVLTFGAGSRLTVL.

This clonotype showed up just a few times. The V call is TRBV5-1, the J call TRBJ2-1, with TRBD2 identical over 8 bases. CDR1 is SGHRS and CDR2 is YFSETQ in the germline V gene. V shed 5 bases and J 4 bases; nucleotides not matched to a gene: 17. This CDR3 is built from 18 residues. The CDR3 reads CASRGPGGPGLPYNEQFF. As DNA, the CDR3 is TGCGCCAGCAGGGGCCCGGGGGGGCCGGGACTACCGTACAATGAGCAGTTCTTC.

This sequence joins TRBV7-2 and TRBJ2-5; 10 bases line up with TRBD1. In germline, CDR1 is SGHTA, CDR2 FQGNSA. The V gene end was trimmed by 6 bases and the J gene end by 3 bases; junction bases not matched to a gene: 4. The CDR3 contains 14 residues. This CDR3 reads CASRTGTGEETQYF. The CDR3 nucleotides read TGTGCCAGCAGGACCGGGACAGGGGAAGAGACCCAGTACTTC.

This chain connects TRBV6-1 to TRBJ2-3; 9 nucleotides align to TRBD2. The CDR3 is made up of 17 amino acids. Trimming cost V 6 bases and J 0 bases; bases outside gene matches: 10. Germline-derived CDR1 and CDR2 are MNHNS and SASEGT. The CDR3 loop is CASRNGVRGGSTDTQYF. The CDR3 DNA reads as TGTGCCAGCAGGAACGGGGTGCGGGGGGGTAGCACAGATACGCAGTATTTT.

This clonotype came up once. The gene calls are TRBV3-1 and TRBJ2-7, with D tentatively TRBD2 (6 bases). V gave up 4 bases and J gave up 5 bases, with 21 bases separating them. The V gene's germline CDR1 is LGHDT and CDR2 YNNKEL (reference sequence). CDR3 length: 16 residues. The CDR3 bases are TGTGCCAGCAGCCTCCAAATAGCGGATGCCTGGCACGAGCAGTACTTC. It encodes CASSLQIADAWHEQYF.

CDR3 DNA sequence: TGCGCCAGCAGCCAAGTGGGACTAGCGACCAATGAGCAGTTCTTC. Residues: CASSQVGLATNEQFF. This sequence joins TRBV4-3 and TRBJ2-1; 10 bases align to TRBD2. The V gene end was trimmed by 1 base and the J gene end by 6 bases; junction bases not matched to a gene: 3. CDR3 length: 15 residues. CDR1 and CDR2 (germline): LGHNA, YSLEER.

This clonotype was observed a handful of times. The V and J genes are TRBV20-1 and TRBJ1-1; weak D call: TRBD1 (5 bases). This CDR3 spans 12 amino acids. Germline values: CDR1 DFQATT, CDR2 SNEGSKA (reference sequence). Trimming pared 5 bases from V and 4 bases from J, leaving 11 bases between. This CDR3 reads CSADGASTEAFF. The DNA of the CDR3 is TGCAGTGCTGATGGGGCAAGCACTGAAGCTTTCTTT.

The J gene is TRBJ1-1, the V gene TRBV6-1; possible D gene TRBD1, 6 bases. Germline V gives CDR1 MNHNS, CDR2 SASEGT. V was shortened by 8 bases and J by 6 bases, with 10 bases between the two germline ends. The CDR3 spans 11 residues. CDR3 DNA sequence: TGTGCCAGCCACAGGGTGGCTGAAGCTTTCTTT. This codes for CASHRVAEAFF.

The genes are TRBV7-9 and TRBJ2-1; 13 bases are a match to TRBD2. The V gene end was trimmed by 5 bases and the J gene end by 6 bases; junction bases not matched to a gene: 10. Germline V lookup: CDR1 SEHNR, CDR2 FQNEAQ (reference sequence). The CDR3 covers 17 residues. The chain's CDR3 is CASSDGTSGIKGNEQFF. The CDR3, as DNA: TGTGCCAGCAGCGATGGGACTAGCGGGATCAAAGGCAATGAGCAGTTCTTC.